This T cell receptor beta chain is from a study of CXCR3 chemokines and chemotherapy response in bladder cancer (dated by TCRdb to between 2020 and 2023). For the wider study: Whether chemotherapy response in human bladder cancer was predicted by intratumoral CXCR3 chemokine system activity was examined in the study.

The library was built by means of PCR. This sample was sequenced with an Illumina HiSeq 2500. TCRdb cleaned the public reads at Q25 with fastp, built clones with MiXCR and kept in-frame beta chains. Each CDR3 protein appears once, grouped with its most common genes and DNA. The sample includes 8,000 or so distinct CDR3 sequences, with roughly 12% observed a single time. 15% to 20% of the sample lies in the top ten. This clonotype has at least ten counts. Its target antigen remains unknown. Base qualities are not provided; no much larger clone lies one nucleotide away. V is trimmed back by 8 bases and J by 5 bases, and the junction contains 16 bases that no gene match accounts for. The cysteine opens and the phenylalanine closes a CDR3 of 16 amino acids. Just CDR3 DNA is preserved here, 48 bases in frame from base 1. The germline V gene (reference sequence) yields LNHDA for CDR1 and SQIVND for CDR2.

The receptor was derived from a human donor with bladder cancer that responded to neoadjuvant chemotherapy. The chain is encoded by TRBV19 joined to TRBJ2-7; 9 of the junction bases match TRBD1. Sampling took place from a patient whose treatment included neoadjuvant chemotherapy. The base sequence is TGTGCCAGTGTCAAGAACACCGGGACAGGGTTCCACGAGCAGTACTTC. This translates into CASVKNTGTGFHEQYF.